The 32 T cell receptor beta chains listed next were all sequenced from one sample in a study of beta chain features in type 1 diabetes. Notes on the study in general: Significant though moderate, a shortening of TCRB CDR3s appeared in all four CD4+ subsets of Type 1 diabetes patients.

The antigens for these receptors are not known. Expressed TCRB transcripts were sequenced, since all the RNA that had been isolated was reverse transcribed. Clones were read by immunoSEQ multiplex PCR, and TCRdb kept only the in-frame ones, dropping some. The sample lists some 190,000 clones, under 9.5% seen once, with under 0.6% in the top ten. Input material: central memory CD4+ T cells from blood. The origin of the receptors is a man between 18 and 29 years old with type 1 diabetes.

This clone was picked up a small number of times. J is TRBJ2-2 and V is TRBV7-2, with a weak D call TRBD1 (6 bases). Looked up from germline, CDR1 is SGHTA and CDR2 is FQGNSA. There are 16 residues in the CDR3. V dropped 5 bases and J dropped 1 base, with 14 bases sitting between them. The chain's CDR3 is CASSVQGGLNTGELFF. The CDR3 nucleotides are TGTGCCAGCAGCGTACAGGGTGGCCTGAACACCGGGGAGCTGTTTTTT.

The table lists this clone with a few counts. Other nucleotide sequences in the sample specify the same CDR3. The chain carries TRBV9 and TRBJ1-2; 8 bases are shared with TRBD1. CDR3 size: 15 residues. V lost 3 bases, J lost 4 bases, and 8 bases stayed unmatched. Germline V gives CDR1 SGDLS, CDR2 YYNGEE. The CDR3 nucleotides are TGTGCCAGCAGCGCCCGACAGGGGCCGACCTATGGCTACACCTTC. It yields the protein CASSARQGPTYGYTF.

The J gene is TRBJ1-2, the V gene TRBV2; no clear D. Trimming shortened V by 6 bases and J by 2 bases, and 16 bases separated the two germline ends. Germline assignment: CDR1 SNHLY and CDR2 FYNNEI. This CDR3 spans 15 amino acids. For the CDR3, the DNA is TGTGCCAGCAGGGGTGGAGGATTAGCGAACTATGGCTACACCTTC. Its translation is CASRGGGLANYGYTF.

This clone was detected a few times. The V call is TRBV4-2, the J call TRBJ1-3; D unresolved. This CDR3 is 14 amino acids long. The germline V gene has CDR1 LGHNA and CDR2 YNFKEQ. The V gene lost 2 bases and the J gene lost 4 bases, with 9 bases spanning the gap. CDR3 sequence reads: CASSQKQPGNTIYF. CDR3 nucleotides: TGTGCCAGCAGCCAAAAACAGCCAGGAAACACCATATATTTT.

This clone has only a few counts. V is TRBV20-1 and J is TRBJ1-3; tentative D call: TRBD1 (5 bases). Trimming took 1 base from V and 8 from J, leaving 6 bases between them. The CDR3 contains 11 residues. Germline CDR1 is DFQATT and CDR2 is SNEGSKA (reference sequence). The DNA for the CDR3 is TGCAGTGCTAGAGGGGGCCACACCATATATTTT. It is translated as CSARGGHTIYF.

This clone has a handful of counts. The genes are TRBV10-3 and TRBJ2-7; TRBD1 aligns across 7 bases. Germline lookup yields CDR1 ENHRY and CDR2 SYGVKD. V dropped 4 bases and J dropped 0; count of bases not matched to a gene: 9. CDR3 size: 16 residues. CDR3 nucleotide sequence: TGTGCCATCAGTGGGAGACCCGGGGACAGCTCCTACGAGCAGTACTTC. This sequence encodes CAISGRPGDSSYEQYF.

The V gene is TRBV7-2, the J gene TRBJ2-1; 11 bases agree with TRBD2. V lost 2 bases and J lost 7; bases outside the gene matches: 1. The CDR3 is made up of 14 amino acids. Looked up from germline, CDR1 is SGHTA and CDR2 is FQGNSA. The CDR3 here is CASSLRLAGNEQFF. The DNA for the CDR3 is TGTGCCAGCAGCTTACGACTAGCGGGGAATGAGCAGTTCTTC.

In its sample, this clone was seen a few times. The chain has TRBV6-6 and TRBJ2-5, with 8 bases matching TRBD1. CDR3 size: 15 residues. V lost 7 bases to trimming and J lost 7 bases; unmatched junction nucleotides: 14. Germline V gene data show CDR1 as MNHNY and CDR2 as SVGAGI (reference sequence). DNA of the CDR3: TGTGCCAGCACCGACGGACAGGGTGCTTTGTGGACCCAGTACTTC. Amino acids: CASTDGQGALWTQYF.

The chain links TRBV18 to TRBJ1-3; TRBD1 might be the D (5 bases). Germline V gives CDR1 KGHSH, CDR2 LQKENI. V lost 2 bases and J lost 3, with 11 bases in between. CDR3 length equals 15 residues. Written as DNA, the CDR3 is TGTGCCAGCTCACCAAGGAGGGGCGTTGGAAACACCATATATTTT. The encoded protein is CASSPRRGVGNTIYF.

This clone was found a few times. This CDR3 is also generated by other DNA sequences in the sample. The chain uses TRBV7-2 and TRBJ2-7, with TRBD2 identical over 8 bases. Germline-derived CDR1 and CDR2 are SGHTA and FQGNSA. J gave up 3 bases and V 2 bases, and 3 bases lay outside the gene matches. The CDR3 has 14 amino acids. This CDR3 is CASSLSSGNYEQYF. CDR3 bases: TGTGCCAGCAGCTTAAGTAGCGGGAACTACGAGCAGTACTTC. The complete variable domain, with remaining parts taken from reference TRBV7-2 and TRBJ2-7, reads GAGVSQSPSNKVTEKGKDVELRCDPISGHTALYWYRQSLGQGLEFLIYFQGNSAPDKSGLPSDRFSAERTGGSVSTLTIQRTQQEDSAVYLCASSLSSGNYEQYFGPGTRLTVT.

The chain uses TRBV30 and TRBJ1-2; D unclear. This CDR3 is built from 14 residues. Trimming removed 2 bases from V and 3 bases from J, with 13 bases in between. Germline-derived CDR1 and CDR2 are GTSNPN and SVGIG (reference sequence). CDR3 loop: CAWSLPGVDYGYTF. The CDR3 bases are TGTGCCTGGAGTCTGCCAGGCGTCGACTATGGCTACACCTTC.

The chain carries TRBV9 and TRBJ2-1; maybe TRBD2 (6 bases). The ends were cut back, 6 bases at V and 5 bases at J, with 18 bases in the middle. The CDR3 is made up of 15 amino acids. The germline CDR1 and CDR2 sequences are SGDLS and YYNGEE. In DNA form, the CDR3 reads TGTGCCAGCACCCGAGGGGCGGGGAGTAACAATGAGCAGTTCTTC. Its translation is CASTRGAGSNNEQFF.

The table lists this clone with a few counts. V is TRBV11-2 and J is TRBJ2-6; a possible D gene is TRBD2 (7 bases). Germline values: CDR1 SGHAT, CDR2 FQNNGV. The V end was cut by 8 bases, the J end by 0 bases, with 14 bases between. The CDR3 is 16 amino acids. CDR3 DNA sequence: TGTGCCAGCCCCGTGGGGGGGGCCTCTGGGGCCAACGTCCTGACTTTC. This codes for CASPVGGASGANVLTF. The variable domain in full, with the rest retrieved from reference TRBV11-2 and TRBJ2-6, is EAGVAQSPRYKIIEKRQSVAFWCNPISGHATLYWYQQILGQGPKLLIQFQNNGVVDDSQLPKDRFSAERLKGVDSTLKIQPAKLEDSAVYLCASPVGGASGANVLTFGAGSRLTVL.

The chain joins TRBV28 to TRBJ2-1; 7 bases fit TRBD2. J gave up 3 bases and V 2 bases, and 4 bases lay outside the gene matches. Looked up from germline, CDR1 is MDHEN and CDR2 is SYDVKM. The CDR3 has 15 amino acids. The chain's CDR3 is CASSLRGLLYNEQFF. The CDR3 DNA is TGTGCCAGCAGTTTACGGGGACTACTCTACAATGAGCAGTTCTTC.

The table lists this clone with a few counts. The chain combines TRBV27 with TRBJ1-2, with 7 bases that match TRBD1. Germline V gives CDR1 MNHEY, CDR2 SMNVEV (reference sequence). The CDR3 runs to 13 residues. The V segment lost 6 bases and the J segment 8 bases; nucleotides outside the gene matches: 9. CDR3 nucleotides: TGTGCCAGCAGCTTGACAGGGAATGACGGCTACACCTTC. Protein product: CASSLTGNDGYTF.

This clone was observed a few times. The chain combines TRBV2 with TRBJ1-2; no firm D call. Trimming took 10 bases from V and 5 from J, leaving 14 bases between them. CDR1 is SNHLY, CDR2 FYNNEI, per germline. The CDR3 totals 12 residues. CDR3 DNA: TGTGCCATTCAAAGTTGGGCGTATGGCTACACCTTC. Translating gives CAIQSWAYGYTF.

This clone was seen more than once but under ten times. The gene calls are TRBV18 and TRBJ2-3, with 7 bases identical to TRBD2. This CDR3 is 15 amino acids long. Germline V lookup: CDR1 KGHSH, CDR2 LQKENI. J was trimmed by 1 base and V by 6 bases; bases with no gene match: 7. DNA for the CDR3: TGTGCCAGCTCCCCGCGGAGCGGGGGCACAGATACGCAGTATTTT. This gives the protein CASSPRSGGTDTQYF.

Concerning this clone: One end of the junction does not line up with germline, which may come from a read error. The CDR3 sequence: CASSRAEGDTQYF. DNA for the CDR3: TGCGCCAGCAGCCGAGCCGAGGGAGATACGCAGTATTTT. This chain links TRBV5-4 with TRBJ2-3; possibly TRBD2 for D (5 bases). Looked up from germline, CDR1 is SGHNT and CDR2 is YYREEE (reference sequence). The length of the CDR3 is 13 residues.

The J gene is TRBJ1-5, the V gene TRBV6-1; 8 bases line up with TRBD1. This CDR3 spans 17 amino acids. The V gene end was trimmed by 5 bases and the J gene end by 2 bases; junction bases not matched to a gene: 11. The germline gives CDR1 MNHNS, CDR2 SASEGT. The CDR3 sequence: CASSQGQGLWGNQPQHF. The CDR3, as DNA: TGTGCCAGCAGTCAAGGACAGGGTCTGTGGGGCAATCAGCCCCAGCATTTT.

This clone was observed a handful of times. V is TRBV7-9 and J is TRBJ2-3; 7 bases align to TRBD1. Germline V gene lookup returns CDR1 SEHNR and CDR2 FQNEAQ (reference sequence). The CDR3 sequence is 18 residues long. With V trimmed by 7 bases and J by 0 bases, 16 bases remained unmatched. CDR3 amino acids: CASTGGKDPFSSTDTQYF. The CDR3 nucleotides are TGTGCCAGCACAGGGGGAAAAGACCCATTTAGTAGCACAGATACGCAGTATTTT. The whole variable domain, remainder taken from reference TRBV7-9 and TRBJ2-3, is DTGVSQNPRHKITKRGQNVTFRCDPISEHNRLYWYRQTLGQGPEFLTYFQNEAQLEKSRLLSDRFSAERPKGSFSTLEIQRTEQGDSAMYLCASTGGKDPFSSTDTQYFGPGTRLTVL.

The chain joins TRBV7-9 to TRBJ2-7; D perhaps matches TRBD2 (5 bases). CDR1 is SEHNR and CDR2 is FQNEAQ in the germline V gene (reference sequence). The CDR3 runs to 16 residues. V was trimmed by 1 base and J by 7 bases, leaving 20 bases between them. CDR3 residues: CASSLVFGVSSREQYF. The CDR3 coding sequence is TGTGCCAGCAGCTTAGTTTTCGGGGTCAGCTCTCGGGAGCAGTACTTC. The variable domain in full, completed from reference TRBV7-9 and TRBJ2-7, reads DTGVSQNPRHKITKRGQNVTFRCDPISEHNRLYWYRQTLGQGPEFLTYFQNEAQLEKSRLLSDRFSAERPKGSFSTLEIQRTEQGDSAMYLCASSLVFGVSSREQYFGPGTRLTVT.

This clone was observed a few times. This chain connects TRBV7-2 to TRBJ2-3, with TRBD1 matching over 11 bases. Per germline, CDR1 SGHTA and CDR2 FQGNSA. This CDR3 region has 17 residues. Unmatched junction bases numbered 9, after V lost 6 bases and J lost 1 base. The CDR3 sequence: CASSPPGQGGGTDTQYF. The CDR3 nucleotides are TGTGCCAGCAGTCCACCGGGACAGGGGGGAGGCACAGATACGCAGTATTTT.

This clone occurred a few times. The genes are TRBV5-1 and TRBJ2-3, with 7 positions matching TRBD1. The CDR3 is 15 amino acids. J gave up 5 bases and V 0 bases, and 6 bases lay outside the gene matches. The V gene's germline CDR1 is SGHRS and CDR2 YFSETQ. CDR3 residues: CASSLGQGFGDTQYF. The CDR3 DNA reads as TGCGCCAGCAGCTTGGGACAGGGTTTCGGAGATACGCAGTATTTT.

This clone was detected only a few times. For the CDR3, the DNA is TGTGCCAGCAGTGTAGGCGGGCTAAACTACGAGCAGTACTTC. It translates to CASSVGGLNYEQYF. The chain carries TRBV7-6 and TRBJ2-7; TRBD2 might be the D (5 bases). Germline V gene data show CDR1 as SGHVS and CDR2 as FNYEAQ. V lost 6 bases to trimming and J lost 3 bases, with 15 bases between them. The CDR3 spans 14 residues.

The table lists this clone with a few counts. This chain connects TRBV4-2 to TRBJ2-3, with D tentatively TRBD2 (6 bases). Trimming removed 0 bases at V and 6 bases at J, with 16 bases between. Germline V lookup: CDR1 LGHNA, CDR2 YNFKEQ. This CDR3 region has 16 residues. DNA for the CDR3: TGTGCCAGCAGCCAAGAAGTAGGAGGGAGCGGGGATACGCAGTATTTT. The encoded protein is CASSQEVGGSGDTQYF.

This clone showed up just a few times. The chain is built from TRBV18 and TRBJ2-3; possibly TRBD1 for D (6 bases). V gave up 1 base and J gave up 3 bases, with 8 bases separating them. There are 14 residues in the CDR3. CDR1 is KGHSH and CDR2 is LQKENI in the germline V gene. The CDR3 DNA sequence: TGTGCCAGCTCACCACACAGGGTAACAGATACGCAGTATTTT. Amino acid sequence: CASSPHRVTDTQYF. The whole variable domain, filled in from reference TRBV18 and TRBJ2-3, reads NAGVMQNPRHLVRRRGQEARLRCSPMKGHSHVYWYRQLPEEGLKFMVYLQKENIIDESGMPKERFSAEFPKEGPSILRIQQVVRGDSAAYFCASSPHRVTDTQYFGPGTRLTVL.

This clone has only a few counts. The chain joins TRBV4-2 to TRBJ2-5, with 10 bases fitting TRBD2. This CDR3 has 16 amino acids. Germline V lookup: CDR1 LGHNA, CDR2 YNFKEQ. V trimming: 3 bases; J trimming: 3 bases; junction bases outside the gene matches: 7. This CDR3 is CASSQHLAGDKETQYF. The CDR3 DNA is TGTGCCAGCAGCCAGCATCTAGCGGGGGATAAAGAGACCCAGTACTTC.

The chain links TRBV28 to TRBJ2-3; tentatively, D is TRBD2 (5 bases). The V end lost 6 bases, the J end lost 6 bases, and 7 bases lay between the germline ends. The CDR3 has 11 amino acids. CDR1 and CDR2 (germline): MDHEN, SYDVKM. This CDR3 reads CASRERDTQYF. The CDR3 DNA sequence: TGTGCCAGCAGGGAGCGGGATACGCAGTATTTT.

The CDR3 DNA sequence: TGCGCCAGCAGCTTGGGGACAGGGGACACAGATACGCAGTATTTT. Protein product: CASSLGTGDTDTQYF. The rearrangement uses TRBV5-1 and TRBJ2-3; 9 bases map to TRBD1. The germline CDR1 and CDR2 sequences are SGHRS and YFSETQ. V dropped 0 bases and J dropped 2; count of bases not matched to a gene: 1. There are 15 residues in the CDR3.

This clone was picked up a small number of times. In nucleotides, the CDR3 is TGTGCCATCAGTGAGTCGAATAGGGCGGAGGTCTATGGCTACACCTTC. Protein sequence: CAISESNRAEVYGYTF. J is TRBJ1-2 and V is TRBV10-3; no clear D. V lost 0 bases and J 4 bases, leaving 15 bases between the germline ends. The germline V gene encodes CDR1 ENHRY and CDR2 SYGVKD. The CDR3 length is 16 residues.

This clone was detected only a few times. The chain combines TRBV18 with TRBJ2-7; possibly TRBD2 for D (6 bases). V was shortened by 2 bases and J by 2 bases, with 7 bases between the two germline ends. The CDR3 consists of 13 residues. Germline values: CDR1 KGHSH, CDR2 LQKENI. This CDR3 is CASSPGGTYEQYF. Here the CDR3 DNA reads TGTGCCAGCTCACCAGGGGGGACCTACGAGCAGTACTTC.

This clone was recorded a few times. The chain joins TRBV2 to TRBJ1-4, with D unresolved. Germline assignment: CDR1 SNHLY and CDR2 FYNNEI. Trimming stripped 8 bases from V and 0 bases from J, with 7 bases between. The CDR3 sequence is 13 residues long. The CDR3 coding sequence is TGTGCCAGCTTACGAGCAACTAATGAAAAACTGTTTTTT. As protein: CASLRATNEKLFF.